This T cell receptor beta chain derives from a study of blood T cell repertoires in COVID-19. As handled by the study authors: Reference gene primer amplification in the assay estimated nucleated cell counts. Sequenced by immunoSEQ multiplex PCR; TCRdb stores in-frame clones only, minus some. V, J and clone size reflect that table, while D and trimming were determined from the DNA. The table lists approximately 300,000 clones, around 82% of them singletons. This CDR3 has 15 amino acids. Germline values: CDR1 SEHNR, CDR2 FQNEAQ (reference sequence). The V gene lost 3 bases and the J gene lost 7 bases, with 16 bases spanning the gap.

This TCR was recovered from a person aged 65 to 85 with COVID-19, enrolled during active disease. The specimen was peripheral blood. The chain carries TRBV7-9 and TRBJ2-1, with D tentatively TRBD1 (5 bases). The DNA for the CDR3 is TGTGCCAGCAGCTTGGGCCAGGGCCCGGAAAATGAGCAGTTCTTC. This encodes CASSLGQGPENEQFF. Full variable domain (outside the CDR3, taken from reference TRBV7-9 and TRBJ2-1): DTGVSQNPRHKITKRGQNVTFRCDPISEHNRLYWYRQTLGQGPEFLTYFQNEAQLEKSRLLSDRFSAERPKGSFSTLEIQRTEQGDSAMYLCASSLGQGPENEQFFGPGTRLTVL.